This note documents a single TCR beta chain sequence. Its matching antigen is unknown. Profiles of TCR beta VDJ and CDR3 were generated from a genomic DNA template. Each CDR3 protein gets one entry after TCRdb re-called the reads with MiXCR. This sample has 250,000 to 350,000 distinct CDR3 sequences, with under 65% found just once. The data belong to a study of CD8+CD57+ T cells in acquired aplastic anemia. It was patients with CD8+CD57+ cell expansion by flow cytometry who were chosen for sequencing. Severe acquired aplastic anemia was present in all patients. Study-level findings and limits: For CD8+ Simpson's diversity, patients and controls showed no significant difference.

The V gene's germline CDR1 is MNHEY and CDR2 SVGAGI. The CDR3 covers 17 residues. Germline trimming cut 0 bases from V and 2 bases from J; bases unmatched to any gene: 8. Material for sequencing was sorted CD4+, CD8+, or CD8+CD57+ T cells (not recorded which) from PBMCs. This receptor was taken from a human donor with aplastic anemia. The chain uses TRBV6-5 and TRBJ2-3; 7 positions agree with TRBD2. This CDR3 is CASSYSPSGTPTDTQYF. The DNA of the CDR3 is TGTGCCAGCAGTTACTCACCTAGCGGAACCCCCACAGATACGCAGTATTTT.